What follows are 21 T cell receptor beta chains derived from one specimen sequenced in a study of control samples from healthy donors and cancer patients. Only in-frame clones appear in the TCRdb table, and some are missing; sequencing was by immunoSEQ multiplex PCR. The sample records about 84,000 clones, 75% to 85% being singletons. Material for sequencing was PBMCs. All receptors come from a man in his 60s with head and neck cancer.

This clone was observed a single time. The V call is TRBV7-9, the J call TRBJ2-7, with D maybe TRBD2 (6 bases). The CDR3 loop spans 16 amino acids. The germline gives CDR1 SEHNR, CDR2 FQNEAQ (reference sequence). V lost 2 bases and J lost 6, with 20 bases in between. The CDR3 nucleotides are TGTGCCAGCAGCTTACCCGGTGGAGGGTTGGATGGCGAGCAGTACTTC. It translates to CASSLPGGGLDGEQYF.

The chain uses TRBV6-5 and TRBJ1-1; the D gene is possibly TRBD1 (5 bases). Germline V gene sequence: CDR1 MNHEY, CDR2 SVGAGI. The CDR3 loop spans 15 amino acids. V was trimmed by 5 bases and J by 4 bases, leaving 17 bases between them. The CDR3 DNA sequence: TGTGCCAGCAGTCCAATCCCCTCGGGGACCACTGAAGCTTTCTTT. This gives the protein CASSPIPSGTTEAFF.

This rearrangement joins TRBV9 to TRBJ2-1, with TRBD2 matching over 10 bases. CDR3 length: 16 residues. CDR1 and CDR2 from the germline V gene are SGDLS and YYNGEE. Unmatched junction bases numbered 11, after V lost 3 bases and J lost 8 bases. CDR3 sequence reads: CASSESGRGPPDEQFF. The DNA of the CDR3 is TGTGCCAGCAGCGAGAGCGGGAGGGGCCCCCCGGATGAGCAGTTCTTC.

The chain has TRBV9 and TRBJ2-1, with D possibly TRBD2 on 6 matching bases. The CDR3 runs to 16 residues. Trimming took off 0 bases at V and 4 bases at J, with 14 bases between the two ends. Germline V gene data show CDR1 as SGDLS and CDR2 as YYNGEE. DNA for the CDR3: TGTGCCAGCAGCGTAGACGGGAGAGGAGGATACAATGAGCAGTTCTTC. Residues: CASSVDGRGGYNEQFF.

This rearrangement joins TRBV5-5 to TRBJ1-5, with 8 nucleotides matching TRBD1. V gave up 4 bases and J gave up 2 bases; unmatched junction bases: 2. The CDR3 sequence is 14 residues long. Germline lookup yields CDR1 SGHKS and CDR2 YYEKEE (reference sequence). CDR3 nucleotides: TGTGCCAGCAGCGAACAGGGGGGCAATCAGCCCCAGCATTTT. Its translation is CASSEQGGNQPQHF.

This clone has more than one count but fewer than ten. The rearrangement links TRBV6-7 to TRBJ1-5; D is uncertain. TRBV6-7 is marked as an open reading frame, function uncertain. V lost 6 bases to trimming and J lost 0 bases, with 9 bases between them. This CDR3 has 14 amino acids. CDR3 residues: CASRKQASNQPQHF. The CDR3 DNA reads as TGTGCCAGCAGAAAACAAGCTAGCAATCAGCCCCAGCATTTT.

The V and J genes are TRBV19 and TRBJ2-1, with 12 bases fitting TRBD2. CDR1 and CDR2 from the germline V gene are LNHDA and SQIVND (reference sequence). V lost 3 bases, J lost 9 bases, and 9 bases stayed unmatched. The CDR3 has 16 residues. The CDR3 sequence is CASSMNRPSGGGEQFF. As DNA, the CDR3 is TGTGCCAGTAGTATGAATAGGCCTAGCGGGGGGGGTGAGCAGTTCTTC.

V and J are TRBV6-5 and TRBJ1-3; D is uncertain. There are 15 residues in the CDR3. The V end was cut by 6 bases, the J end by 0 bases, with 12 bases between. CDR1 and CDR2 from the germline V gene are MNHEY and SVGAGI. This CDR3 reads CASRLEASSGNTIYF. The CDR3, as DNA: TGTGCCAGCAGACTAGAGGCGAGCTCTGGAAACACCATATATTTT.

The chain carries TRBV18 and TRBJ1-1; a weak D match, TRBD1 (6 bases). The germline gives CDR1 KGHSH, CDR2 LQKENI. This CDR3 comprises 13 residues. V dropped 6 bases and J dropped 1 base, with 9 bases sitting between them. DNA for the CDR3: TGTGCCAGCTCGTCGACAGGGAACACTGAAGCTTTCTTT. Translation: CASSSTGNTEAFF.

The J gene is TRBJ1-5, the V gene TRBV7-9, with 7 bases lining up with TRBD1. With V trimmed by 2 bases and J by 5 bases, 3 bases remained unmatched. CDR1 and CDR2 from the germline V gene are SEHNR and FQNEAQ (reference sequence). The CDR3 consists of 14 residues. CDR3 bases: TGTGCCAGCAGCTTACCTGACAGGGATCAGCCCCAGCATTTT. This codes for CASSLPDRDQPQHF.

The chain uses TRBV27 and TRBJ1-1, with a possible D match to TRBD1 (5 bases). V was clipped by 10 bases and J by 5 bases, with 17 bases between them. There are 13 residues in the CDR3. Per germline, CDR1 MNHEY and CDR2 SMNVEV (reference sequence). DNA for the CDR3: TGTGCCACCAAGTCCCAGGGAAGGACTGAAGCTTTCTTT. This codes for CATKSQGRTEAFF.

The chain joins TRBV7-2 to TRBJ2-4; TRBD2 agrees at 8 bases. J lost 9 bases, V lost 5 bases, and 9 bases had no gene match. CDR1 SGHTA and CDR2 FQGNSA come from the germline V gene. The CDR3 covers 14 residues. The CDR3 protein is CASSPGGGSVIQYF. The CDR3 DNA sequence: TGTGCCAGCAGCCCCGGGGGGGGCAGTGTCATTCAGTACTTC.

In its sample, this clone was seen once. V and J are TRBV28 and TRBJ1-4, with TRBD1 as a possible D gene (5 bases). V lost 3 bases to trimming and J lost 0 bases, with 11 bases between them. The CDR3 spans 16 residues. Germline CDR1 is MDHEN and CDR2 is SYDVKM. The CDR3 loop reads CASSLNRFPTNEKLFF. The CDR3 DNA sequence: TGTGCCAGCAGTTTGAACAGGTTCCCAACTAATGAAAAACTGTTTTTT.

The rearrangement uses TRBV12-3 or TRBV12-4 and TRBJ2-3; D gene uncertain. The CDR3 length is 12 residues. With 5 bases removed from V and 5 bases from J, the gap between germline ends came to 8 bases. CDR3: CASSLGRDTQYF. CDR3 DNA sequence: TGTGCCAGCAGTCTAGGCCGAGATACGCAGTATTTT.

About this clone: One end of the junction varies from germline; a read error may be responsible. The chain carries TRBV7-7 and TRBJ2-7; D not resolved. The CDR3 loop spans 13 amino acids. The germline V gene has CDR1 SSHAT and CDR2 FNYEAQ (reference sequence). The CDR3 nucleotides are TGTGCTAGCAGCCCCCGGTGGGGTTCCGAGCAGTACTTC. It yields the protein CASSPRWGSEQYF.

The rearrangement joins TRBV5-4 to TRBJ2-3, with 8 bases fitting TRBD2. This CDR3 is built from 16 residues. Germline V gene sequence: CDR1 SGHNT, CDR2 YYREEE (reference sequence). After removal of 4 bases from V and 4 bases from J, the junction contained 11 bases not matched to a gene. CDR3 nucleotide sequence: TGTGCCAGCAGCCCCGATGCGGGAGGTACTCCAGATACGCAGTATTTT. The encoded protein is CASSPDAGGTPDTQYF. The full variable domain, completed using reference TRBV5-4 and TRBJ2-3, is ETGVTQSPTHLIKTRGQQVTLRCSSQSGHNTVSWYQQALGQGPQFIFQYYREEENGRGNFPPRFSGLQFPNYSSELNVNALELDDSALYLCASSPDAGGTPDTQYFGPGTRLTVL.

The V and J genes are TRBV5-1 and TRBJ2-2; 10 bases are a match to TRBD1. Germline-derived CDR1 and CDR2 are SGHRS and YFSETQ. This CDR3 region has 16 residues. V lost 2 bases, J lost 4 bases, and 5 bases stayed unmatched. The CDR3 protein is CASSFSGQGLTGELFF. The DNA for the CDR3 is TGCGCCAGCAGCTTCTCGGGACAGGGGCTCACCGGGGAGCTGTTTTTT.

CDR3: CASSLVRTGGPGYTF. CDR3 nucleotides: TGTGCCAGCAGCTTAGTACGGACAGGGGGTCCTGGCTACACCTTC. V usage is TRBV7-8 and J usage is TRBJ1-2, with 10 positions matching TRBD1. The CDR3 has 15 residues. Trimming cost V 1 base and J 7 bases; bases outside gene matches: 6. Per the germline V gene, CDR1 is SGHVS and CDR2 is FQNEAQ. Supplemented by reference TRBV7-8 and TRBJ1-2, the full variable domain reads GAGVSQSPRYKVAKRGQDVALRCDPISGHVSLFWYQQALGQGPEFLTYFQNEAQLDKSGLPSDRFFAERPEGSVSTLKIQRTQQEDSAVYLCASSLVRTGGPGYTFGSGTRLTVV.

The chain couples TRBV7-8 to TRBJ2-7; TRBD2 matches 7 bases. Germline CDR1 is SGHVS and CDR2 is FQNEAQ. The ends lost 5 bases at V and 4 bases at J; junction bases unmatched: 8. CDR3 length: 14 amino acids. This chain's CDR3 is CASSRWTSWYEQYF. CDR3 bases: TGTGCCAGCAGCCGGTGGACTAGTTGGTACGAGCAGTACTTC. The variable domain in full, with the rest retrieved from reference TRBV7-8 and TRBJ2-7, is GAGVSQSPRYKVAKRGQDVALRCDPISGHVSLFWYQQALGQGPEFLTYFQNEAQLDKSGLPSDRFFAERPEGSVSTLKIQRTQQEDSAVYLCASSRWTSWYEQYFGPGTRLTVT.

This clone was counted once. The chain employs TRBV23-1 and TRBJ2-1; TRBD1 agrees at 8 bases. TRBV23-1 is known as an ORF, though its function is uncertain. The CDR3 has 19 residues. V shed 0 bases, J shed 5 bases, and the junction held 15 bases outside the gene matches. CDR3 residues: CASSQSSVPRDRFDNEQFF. As DNA, the CDR3 is TGCGCCAGCAGTCAATCTAGTGTCCCCCGGGACAGGTTCGACAATGAGCAGTTCTTC.

This clone has just one count. The CDR3 bases are TGTGCCAGCAGCCATGTACAGGGCGGTGAAAAACTGTTTTTT. Translation: CASSHVQGGEKLFF. The V and J genes are TRBV14 and TRBJ1-4, with D maybe TRBD1 (6 bases). The CDR3 length is 14 residues. Germline CDR1 reads SGHDN; CDR2 reads FVKESK. V gave up 3 bases and J gave up 7 bases, with 12 bases separating them. Looking up the rest from reference TRBV14 and TRBJ1-4 gives the full variable domain: EAGVTQFPSHSVIEKGQTVTLRCDPISGHDNLYWYRRVMGKEIKFLLHFVKESKQDESGMPNNRFLAERTGGTYSTLKVQPAELEDSGVYFCASSHVQGGEKLFFGSGTQLSVL.